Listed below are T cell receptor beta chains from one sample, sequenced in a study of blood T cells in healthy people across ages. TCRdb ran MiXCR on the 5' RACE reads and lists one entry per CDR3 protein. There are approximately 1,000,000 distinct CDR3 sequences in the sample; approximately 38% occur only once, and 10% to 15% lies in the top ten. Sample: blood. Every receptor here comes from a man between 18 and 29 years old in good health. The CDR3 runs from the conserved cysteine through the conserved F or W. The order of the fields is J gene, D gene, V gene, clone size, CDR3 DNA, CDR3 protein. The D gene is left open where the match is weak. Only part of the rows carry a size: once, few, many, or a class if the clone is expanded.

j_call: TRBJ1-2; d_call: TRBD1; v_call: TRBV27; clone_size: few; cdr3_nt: TGTGCCAGCAGTTCTTACCGGGACAGGGTTAGCTATGGCTACACCTTC; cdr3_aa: CASSSYRDRVSYGYTF
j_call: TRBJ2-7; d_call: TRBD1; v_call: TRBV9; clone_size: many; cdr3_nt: TGTGCCAGCAGCACCGGGACAGGAGCCTACGAGCAGTACTTC; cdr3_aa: CASSTGTGAYEQYF
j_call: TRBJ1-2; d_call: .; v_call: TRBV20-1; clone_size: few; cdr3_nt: TGCAGTGCTATGGGCACCGGGGACTATGGCTACACCTTC; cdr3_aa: CSAMGTGDYGYTF
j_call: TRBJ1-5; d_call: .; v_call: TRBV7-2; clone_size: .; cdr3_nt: TGTGCCAGCAGCTTAGTAACAGGGAATAGCAATCAGCTCCAGCATTTT; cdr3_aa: CASSLVTGNSNQLQHF
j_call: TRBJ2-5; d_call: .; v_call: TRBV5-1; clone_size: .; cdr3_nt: TGTGCCAGCAGTTTGGGATCAGGTCGAGAGACCCAGTACTTC; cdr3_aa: CASSLGSGRETQYF
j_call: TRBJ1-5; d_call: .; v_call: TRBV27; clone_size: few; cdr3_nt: TGTGCCAGCAGCGTTTACCGGGGGAGCAATCAGCCCCAGCATTTT; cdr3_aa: CASSVYRGSNQPQHF
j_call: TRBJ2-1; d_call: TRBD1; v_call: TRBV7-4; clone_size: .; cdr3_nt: TGTGCCAGCAGCTTACACAGGGGAAATAATGAGCAGTTCTTC; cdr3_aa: CASSLHRGNNEQFF
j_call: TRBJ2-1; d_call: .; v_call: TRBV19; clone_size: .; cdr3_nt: TGTGCCAGTAGTATTCCAGGTCAATCTTTCAATGAGCAGTTCTTC; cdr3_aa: CASSIPGQSFNEQFF
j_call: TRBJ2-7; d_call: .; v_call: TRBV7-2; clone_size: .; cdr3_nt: TGTGCCAGCAGCCGGCAGGACATCTCCTACGAGCAGTACTTC; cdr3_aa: CASSRQDISYEQYF
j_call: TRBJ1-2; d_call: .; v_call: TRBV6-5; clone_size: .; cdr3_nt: TGTGCCAGCAGTTACTCGACGGGGGCAAAGGGCTACACCTTC; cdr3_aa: CASSYSTGAKGYTF
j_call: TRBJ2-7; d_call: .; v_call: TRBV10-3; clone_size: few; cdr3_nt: TGTGCCATCAGTGAGATGGGCGGGGAACGAGACAATGAGCAGTACTTC; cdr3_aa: CAISEMGGERDNEQYF
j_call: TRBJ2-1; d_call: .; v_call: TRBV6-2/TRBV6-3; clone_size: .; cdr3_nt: TGTGCCAGCAGTTACAACAGCGTCAATGAGCAGTTCTTC; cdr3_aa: CASSYNSVNEQFF
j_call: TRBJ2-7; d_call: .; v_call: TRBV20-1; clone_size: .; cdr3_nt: TGCAGTGCTAGACAGGGGTTAAAGGAGCAGTACTTC; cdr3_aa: CSARQGLKEQYF
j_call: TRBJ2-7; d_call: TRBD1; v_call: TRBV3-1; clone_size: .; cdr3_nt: TGTGCCAGCAGCCCGGGACAGGCCCCCTACGAGCAGTACTTC; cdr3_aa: CASSPGQAPYEQYF
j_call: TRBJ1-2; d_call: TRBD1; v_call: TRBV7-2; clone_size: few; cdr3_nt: TGTGCCAGCAGCCAGTTGACAGGGGATATTGGCTACACCTTC; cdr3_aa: CASSQLTGDIGYTF
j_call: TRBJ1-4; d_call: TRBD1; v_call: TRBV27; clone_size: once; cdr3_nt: TGTGCCAGCAGTTTCGTACCCAGGGGGTGGAATGAAAAACTGTTTTTT; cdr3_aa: CASSFVPRGWNEKLFF
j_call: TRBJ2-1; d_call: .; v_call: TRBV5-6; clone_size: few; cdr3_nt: TGTGCCAGCAGCTTAACCGGGGTACTCTCCTACAATGAGCAGTTCTTC; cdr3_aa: CASSLTGVLSYNEQFF
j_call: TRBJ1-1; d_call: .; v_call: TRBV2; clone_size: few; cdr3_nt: TGTGCCAGCACTCCGGCCGGGGGACGAACAACTGAAGCTTTCTTT; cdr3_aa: CASTPAGGRTTEAFF
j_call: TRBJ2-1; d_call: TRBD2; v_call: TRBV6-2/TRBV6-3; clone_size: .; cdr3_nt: TGTGCCAGCAGTCCTCGGCGTGTAGGACTAGCGGGGGGGAGCCACTACAATGAGCAGTTCTTC; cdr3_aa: CASSPRRVGLAGGSHYNEQFF
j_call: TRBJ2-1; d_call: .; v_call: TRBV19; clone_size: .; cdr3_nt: TGTGCCAGTAGCCCGGGCTCCGACGACGGCTCCTACAATGAGCAGTTCTTC; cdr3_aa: CASSPGSDDGSYNEQFF
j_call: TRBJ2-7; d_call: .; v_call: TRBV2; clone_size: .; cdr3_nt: TGTGCCAGCAGTGGAGATAGTTGGGCAGGTAACGAGCAGTACTTC; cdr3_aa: CASSGDSWAGNEQYF
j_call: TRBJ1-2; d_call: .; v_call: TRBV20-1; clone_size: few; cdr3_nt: TGCAGTGCTGGGGGACCTGAGGAATTGGGCTACACCTTC; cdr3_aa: CSAGGPEELGYTF
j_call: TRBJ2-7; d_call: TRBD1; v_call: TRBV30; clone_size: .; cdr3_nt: TGTGCCTGGAGTGTAGGGGGACAGGGATCCTACGAGCAGTACTTC; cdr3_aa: CAWSVGGQGSYEQYF
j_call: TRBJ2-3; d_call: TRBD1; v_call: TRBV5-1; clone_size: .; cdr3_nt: TGCGCCAGCAGCTTGGAGGGGGCTAGGGGTGCAGATACGCAGTATTTT; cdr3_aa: CASSLEGARGADTQYF
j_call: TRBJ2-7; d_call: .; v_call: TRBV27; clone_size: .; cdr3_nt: TGTGCCAGCAGTCCCACGGACACGAGCGAGCAGTACTTC; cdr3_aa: CASSPTDTSEQYF
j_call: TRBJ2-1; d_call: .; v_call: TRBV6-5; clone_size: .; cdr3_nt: TGTGCCAGCAGATCGTCTAGCCGGCCGCCCTACAATGAGCAGTTCTTC; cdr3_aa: CASRSSSRPPYNEQFF
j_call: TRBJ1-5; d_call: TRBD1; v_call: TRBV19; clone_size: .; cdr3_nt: TGTGCCAGTATGGGTCTCAGGGGGGGGCCCCAGCATTTT; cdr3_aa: CASMGLRGGPQHF
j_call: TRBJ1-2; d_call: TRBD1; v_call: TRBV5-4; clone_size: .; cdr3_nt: TGTGCCAGCAGCCCCCTGGACAGGGGACCTTATGGCTACACCTTC; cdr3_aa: CASSPLDRGPYGYTF
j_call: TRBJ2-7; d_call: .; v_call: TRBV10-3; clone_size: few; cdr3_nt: TGTGCCATCAGTGAGGAGGGGGGGCCCTCCTACGAGCAGTACTTC; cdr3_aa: CAISEEGGPSYEQYF
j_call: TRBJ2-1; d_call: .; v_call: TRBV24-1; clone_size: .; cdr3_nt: TGTGCCACCAGTGACAGGTCCCTGACTTACAATGAGCAGTTCTTC; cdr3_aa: CATSDRSLTYNEQFF
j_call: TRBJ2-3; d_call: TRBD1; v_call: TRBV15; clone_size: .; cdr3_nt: TGTGCCACCAGCATGGGGACAGGCACAGATACGCAGTATTTT; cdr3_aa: CATSMGTGTDTQYF
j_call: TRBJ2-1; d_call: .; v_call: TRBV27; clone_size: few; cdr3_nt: TGTGCCAGCAGCTGGCCCAACTACAATGAGCAGTTCTTC; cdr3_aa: CASSWPNYNEQFF
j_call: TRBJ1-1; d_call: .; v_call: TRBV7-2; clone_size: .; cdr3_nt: TGTGCCAGCGCCCGAGGCAGCCTCATGAACACTGAAGCTTTCTTT; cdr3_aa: CASARGSLMNTEAFF
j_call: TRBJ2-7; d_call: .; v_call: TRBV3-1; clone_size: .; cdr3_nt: TGTGCCAGCAGCCAAGTTTCCGCCTACGAGCAGTACTTC; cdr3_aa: CASSQVSAYEQYF
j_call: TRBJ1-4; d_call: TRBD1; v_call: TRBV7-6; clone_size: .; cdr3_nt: TGTGCCAGCAGCCCACAGGGGGCTTATGAAAAACTGTTTTTT; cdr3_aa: CASSPQGAYEKLFF
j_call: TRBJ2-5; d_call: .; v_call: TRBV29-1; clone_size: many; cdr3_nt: TGCAGTACGTTTGATATTTTACAAGAGACCCAGTACTTC; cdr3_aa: CSTFDILQETQYF
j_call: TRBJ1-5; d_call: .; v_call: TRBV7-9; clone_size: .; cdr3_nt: TGTGCCAGCAGCTTTCCAGGTTACAATCAGCCCCAGCATTTT; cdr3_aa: CASSFPGYNQPQHF
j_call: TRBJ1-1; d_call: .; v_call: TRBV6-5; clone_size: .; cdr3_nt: TGTGCCAGCAGTCCACCCACCGGGATTGGCACTGAAGCTTTCTTT; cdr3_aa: CASSPPTGIGTEAFF
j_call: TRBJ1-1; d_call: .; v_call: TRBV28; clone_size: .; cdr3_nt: TGTGCCAGCAGTAACCCAGAGAACACTGAAGCTTTCTTT; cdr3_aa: CASSNPENTEAFF
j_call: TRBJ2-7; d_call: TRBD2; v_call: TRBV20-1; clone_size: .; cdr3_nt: TGCAGTGCTAGAAATCTAGCGGGGGGTACCTACGAGCAGTACTTC; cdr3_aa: CSARNLAGGTYEQYF
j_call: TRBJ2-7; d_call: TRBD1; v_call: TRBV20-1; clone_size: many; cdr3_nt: TGCAGTGCTAGAGCCCGGGACAGGGGATCCTACGAGCAGTACTTC; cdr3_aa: CSARARDRGSYEQYF
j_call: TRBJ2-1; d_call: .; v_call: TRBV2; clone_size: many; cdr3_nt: TGTGCCAGCAGTGACGAGGGGGGCAATGAGCAGTTCTTC; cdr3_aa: CASSDEGGNEQFF
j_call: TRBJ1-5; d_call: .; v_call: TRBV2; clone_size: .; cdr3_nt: TGTGCCAGCAGTGATTCTGGGGATCTTAGCAGCAATCAGCCCCAGCATTTT; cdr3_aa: CASSDSGDLSSNQPQHF
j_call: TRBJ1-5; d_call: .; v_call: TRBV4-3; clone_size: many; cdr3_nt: TGCGCCAGCAGCCCCGCAGGACGAACGAATCAGCCCCAGCATTTT; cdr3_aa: CASSPAGRTNQPQHF
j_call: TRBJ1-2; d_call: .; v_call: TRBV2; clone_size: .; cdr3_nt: TGTGCCAGCAGGGGGACACTGCTTAACTATGGCTACACCTTC; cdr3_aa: CASRGTLLNYGYTF
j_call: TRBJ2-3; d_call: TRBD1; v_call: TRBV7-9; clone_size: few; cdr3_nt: TGTGCCAGCAGCCCTATCCACCTGGACAGGGTCACAGATACGCAGTATTTT; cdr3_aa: CASSPIHLDRVTDTQYF
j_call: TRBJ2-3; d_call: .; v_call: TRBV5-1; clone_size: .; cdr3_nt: TGCGCCAGCAGCTTGTACCGGGGGCTGGGAGATACGCAGTATTTT; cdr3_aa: CASSLYRGLGDTQYF
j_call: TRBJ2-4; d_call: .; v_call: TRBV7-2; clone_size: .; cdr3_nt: TGTGCCAGCACCTTCACAATGGACATTCAGTACTTC; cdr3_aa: CASTFTMDIQYF
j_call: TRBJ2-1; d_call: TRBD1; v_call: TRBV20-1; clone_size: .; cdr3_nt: TGCAGTGCTGCTGGACAGGGTAGGGCCAATGAGCAGTTCTTC; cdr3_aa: CSAAGQGRANEQFF
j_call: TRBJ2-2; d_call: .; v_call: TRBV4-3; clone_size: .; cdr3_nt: TGCGCCAGCAGCCAGGGACCTTGGGCCGGGGAGCTGTTTTTT; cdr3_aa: CASSQGPWAGELFF
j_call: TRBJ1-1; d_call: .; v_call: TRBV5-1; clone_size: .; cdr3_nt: TGCGCCAGCAGCTTTCGAAGCCCCCCGACTGAAGCTTTCTTT; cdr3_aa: CASSFRSPPTEAFF
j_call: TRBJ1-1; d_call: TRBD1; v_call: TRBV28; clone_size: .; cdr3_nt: TGTGCCAGCAGCCCCATCGGGACAGGCAACACTGAAGCTTTCTTT; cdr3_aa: CASSPIGTGNTEAFF
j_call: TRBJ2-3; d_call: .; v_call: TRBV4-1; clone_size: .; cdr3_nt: TGCGCCAGCAGCCAAGTCGGGGTTAGCACAGGTACGCAGTATTTT; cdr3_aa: CASSQVGVSTGTQYF
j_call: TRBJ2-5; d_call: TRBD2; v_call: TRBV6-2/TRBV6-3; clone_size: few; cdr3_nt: TGTGCCAGCAGCTTACTAGCGGGAGGGAAAGAGACCCAGTACTTC; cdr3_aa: CASSLLAGGKETQYF